The 24 T cell receptor beta chains below come from one sample, sequenced in a study of vaccination and CD4 T cells after COVID-19. For these TCRs, the target antigens are not known. Sample treatment: approximately nine-day PBMC culture with coronavirus spike peptide pools or control peptides (ViraFEST assay). With the Oncomine TCR Beta short-read assay, DNA from cultured CD4+ T cells was sequenced. Each CDR3 protein is one row after TCRdb ran MiXCR on the PCR reads. The table records over 15,000 distinct CDR3 sequences, around 46% of them present only once. Here the sequenced sample was CD4+ T cells from blood, cultured in vitro, taken after SARS-CoV-2 vaccination. Every receptor here comes from a human donor who had recovered from COVID-19.

This clonotype was counted a few times. This rearrangement joins TRBV15 to TRBJ2-5, with D possibly being TRBD2 (6 bases). The CDR3 contains 14 residues. Germline V gene lookup returns CDR1 LNHNV and CDR2 YYDKDF (reference sequence). Trimming pared 5 bases from V and 5 bases from J, leaving 15 bases between. DNA of the CDR3: TGTGCCACCAGCGGAGGGGCAAGACCGGAGACCCAGTACTTC. Translation: CATSGGARPETQYF. Full variable domain (remainder filled in from reference TRBV15 and TRBJ2-5): DAMVIQNPRYQVTQFGKPVTLSCSQTLNHNVMYWYQQKSSQAPKLLFHYYDKDFNNEADTPDNFQSRRPNTSFCFLDIRSPGLGDTAMYLCATSGGARPETQYFGPGTRLLVL.

This rearrangement joins TRBV24-1 to TRBJ1-5, with TRBD1 as a possible D gene (5 bases). Germline loops: CDR1 KGHDR, CDR2 SFDVKD. Trimming cost V 5 bases and J 9 bases, with 13 bases left between them. The CDR3 consists of 13 residues. The CDR3 bases are TGTGCCACCAGTGGTACTGGACAAGGGCCCCAGCATTTT. It translates to CATSGTGQGPQHF.

The rearrangement links TRBV7-3 to TRBJ2-1; D ambiguous. The CDR3 length is 12 residues. Germline V gives CDR1 SGHTA, CDR2 FQGTGA. Trimming stripped 2 bases from V and 5 bases from J, with 4 bases between. CDR3 coding DNA: TGTGCCAGCAGCTTAGCGGACAATGAGCAGTTCTTC. Residues: CASSLADNEQFF.

This clonotype was counted a few times. The CDR3 DNA follows: TGCAGTGCTGGAGGTAACACTGAAGCTTTCTTT. It specifies CSAGGNTEAFF. The genes are TRBV20-1 and TRBJ1-1; no firm D call. CDR3 length: 11 residues. V was pared by 5 bases and J by 2 bases, with 6 bases between. Germline CDR1 is DFQATT and CDR2 is SNEGSKA (reference sequence).

Concerning this clonotype itself: This may be a read error, as it is one base from a much larger clone. The chain has TRBV6-5 and TRBJ1-2, with D maybe TRBD1 (5 bases). The CDR3 runs 18 residues. Germline lookup yields CDR1 MNHEY and CDR2 SVGAGI. Written as DNA, the CDR3 is TGTGCCAGCAGTTACTCGATTGCGGGGGAGAAGCCGCCCTATGGCAACACCTTC. The encoded protein is CASSYSIAGEKPPYGNTF.

The rearrangement uses TRBV11-3 and TRBJ2-3; TRBD2 matches at 16 bases. Losses at the gene ends were 10 bases for V and 6 bases for J; bases not matched to a gene: 19. Per germline, CDR1 SGHNT and CDR2 YENEEA. CDR3 size: 19 residues. As DNA, the CDR3 is TGTGCCACCTCAAAGACCGGCCCGGGACTAGCGGGAGGGGAGGATACGCAGTATTTT. Encoded protein: CATSKTGPGLAGGEDTQYF.

This clonotype has a single count. The chain uses TRBV7-9 and TRBJ1-1; D call uncertain. Germline V gene lookup returns CDR1 SEHNR and CDR2 FQNEAQ (reference sequence). V dropped 3 bases and J dropped 7 bases, with 15 bases sitting between them. The CDR3 covers 14 residues. CDR3 protein: CASSLAGIYGEAFF. In DNA, the CDR3 is TGTGCCAGCAGCTTGGCCGGAATTTATGGTGAAGCTTTCTTT.

The CDR3 reads CASSFLGQLYGYTF. Written as DNA, the CDR3 is TGTGCCAGCAGCTTTCTAGGGCAGCTTTATGGCTACACCTTC. V usage is TRBV5-6 and J usage is TRBJ1-2, with D unresolved. V lost 2 bases and J 5 bases, leaving 13 bases between the germline ends. The CDR3 runs 14 residues. CDR1 and CDR2 (germline): SGHDT, YYEEEE.

The chain combines TRBV20-1 with TRBJ1-1, with D perhaps matching TRBD1 (5 bases). Germline loops: CDR1 DFQATT, CDR2 SNEGSKA (reference sequence). The CDR3 extends over 14 amino acids. V was cut by 0 bases and J by 3 bases, with 11 bases left in between. CDR3 protein: CSARDTQGHTEAFF. CDR3 nucleotides: TGCAGTGCTAGAGATACCCAGGGTCACACTGAAGCTTTCTTT.

The chain combines TRBV20-1 with TRBJ2-7; no reliable D call. Per germline, CDR1 DFQATT and CDR2 SNEGSKA (reference sequence). The CDR3 has 14 amino acids. Deletions cut 1 base from V and 3 bases from J, with 13 bases between. The CDR3, as DNA: TGCAGTGCTAGAGCGCGGCCGCCCTACTACGAGCAGTACTTC. It is translated as CSARARPPYYEQYF.

The chain couples TRBV6-1 to TRBJ2-7; 10 bases agree with TRBD1. Per the germline V gene, CDR1 is MNHNS and CDR2 is SASEGT. The junction had 4 bases not matched to a gene; V was cut back by 6 bases and J by 2 bases. This CDR3 has 14 amino acids. CDR3 DNA: TGTGCCAGCAGGGGACAGGGGAAGACCTACGAGCAGTACTTC. Translating it yields CASRGQGKTYEQYF.

This sequence joins TRBV7-6 and TRBJ2-3; D remains ambiguous. Germline values: CDR1 SGHVS, CDR2 FNYEAQ. The CDR3 is made up of 15 amino acids. V was shortened by 3 bases and J by 1 base, with 11 bases between the two germline ends. The chain's CDR3 is CASSLGAIGTDTQYF. In nucleotides, the CDR3 is TGTGCCAGCAGCTTGGGCGCAATAGGCACAGATACGCAGTATTTT.

V gene TRBV6-5 combines with J gene TRBJ2-7; 7 bases are shared with TRBD2. Germline loops: CDR1 MNHEY, CDR2 SVGAGI. V lost 0 bases and J lost 2; bases outside the gene matches: 10. The CDR3 length is 17 residues. The CDR3 DNA follows: TGTGCCAGCAGTTACTCGTTTGGGGCGGGGGTAACCTACGAGCAGTACTTC. Encoded protein: CASSYSFGAGVTYEQYF.

Regarding this clonotype: A much larger clone differs from this one at a single base, so this may be a read error. In nucleotides, the CDR3 is TGTGCCAGCAGCCGAGACAGGGGGAGCACAGATACGCAGTATTTT. As protein: CASSRDRGSTDTQYF. The rearrangement links TRBV4-2 to TRBJ2-3; the match to TRBD1 covers 9 bases. Germline trimming cut 4 bases from V and 0 bases from J; bases unmatched to any gene: 2. The V gene's germline CDR1 is LGHNA and CDR2 YNFKEQ. The CDR3 runs 15 residues.

The genes are TRBV5-6 and TRBJ2-7; TRBD1 aligns across 8 bases. V was clipped by 4 bases and J by 0 bases; unmatched bases: 3. The CDR3 loop spans 14 amino acids. Germline-derived CDR1 and CDR2 are SGHDT and YYEEEE. In nucleotides, the CDR3 is TGTGCCAGCAGCAGACAGGGGAGCTCCTACGAGCAGTACTTC. It encodes CASSRQGSSYEQYF.

The chain joins TRBV6-2 or TRBV6-3 to TRBJ1-5, with 8 bases that match TRBD1. Trimming took 0 bases from V and 0 from J; bases not matched to a gene: 4. The germline CDR1 and CDR2 sequences are MNHEY and SVGEGT. The CDR3 sequence is 17 residues long. CDR3 coding DNA: TGTGCCAGCAGTTACTCTCGGACAGGGAATAGCAATCAGCCCCAGCATTTT. It specifies CASSYSRTGNSNQPQHF.

The rearrangement links TRBV7-2 to TRBJ2-7, with 14 bases that match TRBD2. The V gene's germline CDR1 is SGHTA and CDR2 FQGNSA. The CDR3 consists of 17 residues. Trimming at V came to 3 bases and at J to 5 bases, leaving 9 bases not matched to a gene. The chain's CDR3 is CASSFIALGLAGDEQYF. Here the CDR3 DNA reads TGTGCCAGCAGCTTCATCGCCTTGGGACTAGCGGGAGACGAGCAGTACTTC.

V gene TRBV11-1 combines with J gene TRBJ2-2, with 13 bases lining up with TRBD2. CDR3 length equals 14 residues. Germline CDR1 SGHAT, CDR2 FQDESV (reference sequence). With 8 bases clipped from V and 7 bases from J, the junction kept 4 bases outside the gene matches. CDR3 bases: TGTGCCAGCGGGACTAGCGGGACAAACGGGGAGCTGTTTTTT. The encoded protein is CASGTSGTNGELFF.

Only one count was recorded for this clonotype. The V and J genes are TRBV10-3 and TRBJ2-7; D gene ambiguous. The CDR3 has 15 amino acids. The V gene's germline CDR1 is ENHRY and CDR2 SYGVKD. The V gene lost 0 bases and the J gene lost 3 bases, with 12 bases spanning the gap. CDR3 amino acids: CAISESQQTNYEQYF. For the CDR3, the DNA is TGTGCCATCAGTGAGTCGCAACAAACTAACTACGAGCAGTACTTC.

The genes are TRBV27 and TRBJ1-1, with 8 bases that match TRBD1. The CDR3 contains 13 residues. Germline V gene lookup returns CDR1 MNHEY and CDR2 SMNVEV (reference sequence). V lost 6 bases, J lost 1 base, and 1 base stayed unmatched. CDR3 protein: CASSGQGNTEAFF. CDR3 DNA: TGTGCCAGCAGCGGACAGGGGAACACTGAAGCTTTCTTT.

J is TRBJ2-1 and V is TRBV6-1; D gene ambiguous. V was pared by 5 bases and J by 9 bases, with 14 bases between. Per germline, CDR1 MNHNS and CDR2 SASEGT. CDR3 length equals 13 residues. This chain's CDR3 is CASSTPAAFEQFF. Written as DNA, the CDR3 is TGTGCCAGCAGTACCCCCGCTGCTTTTGAGCAGTTCTTC.

V and J are TRBV5-1 and TRBJ1-6, with 7 bases matching TRBD1. Trimming removed 0 bases from V and 7 bases from J; junction bases left unmatched: 10. The CDR3 length is 17 residues. Germline loops: CDR1 SGHRS, CDR2 YFSETQ. The CDR3: CASSLAQQGPSNSPLHF. DNA of the CDR3: TGCGCCAGCAGCTTGGCCCAACAGGGGCCCTCGAATTCACCCCTCCACTTT.

The V call is TRBV19, the J call TRBJ1-1, with D perhaps matching TRBD1 (5 bases). Germline-derived CDR1 and CDR2 are LNHDA and SQIVND (reference sequence). This CDR3 contains 15 residues. V gave up 2 bases and J gave up 0 bases, with 10 bases separating them. The CDR3 region has the DNA TGTGCCAGTAGTATACCAGGGCGGATGAACACTGAAGCTTTCTTT. Translation: CASSIPGRMNTEAFF.

This rearrangement joins TRBV12-3 or TRBV12-4 to TRBJ1-2; D is uncertain. This CDR3 is 13 amino acids long. Between the trimmed V and J ends, which lost 3 bases and 7 bases, there was a span of 12 bases. For the CDR3, the DNA is TGTGCCAGCAGTTTTAGGCAGGACGGTGGCTACACCTTC. Its protein is CASSFRQDGGYTF.